A selection of T cell receptor beta chains follows, all from one sample in a study of blood T cell repertoires in COVID-19. Profiling relied on immunoSEQ multiplex PCR, and the TCRdb table lists in-frame clones only, not all of them. The sample lists about 140,000 clones, approximately 80% occurring once. Sequenced: peripheral blood. The origin of the receptors is a woman of 80 years or more with active or convalescent COVID-19. Each CDR3 is given with its conserved first and last residue.

TRBV18	TRBJ1-6	CASSDRVSPLHF
TRBV19	TRBJ1-2	CASSPSGVGHGYTF
TRBV5-1	TRBJ1-2	CASSGTGAGGYTF
TRBV9	TRBJ1-4	CASSGSGAPGTNEKLFF
TRBV7-2	TRBJ2-3	CASSLAPASGGAVDTQYF
TRBV24-1	TRBJ1-1	CASQGSANTEAFF
TRBV5-1	TRBJ2-5	CASSPGLAGGPLQETQYF
TRBV2	TRBJ2-1	CASRVRDYNEQFF
TRBV3-1/TRBV3-2	TRBJ1-2	CASSLLTRTEYGYTF
TRBV10-2	TRBJ1-1	CASSGWDTGGTEAFF
TRBV5-6	TRBJ1-1	CASSPYGGHGFF
TRBV5-1	TRBJ1-2	CASSHGTTTGKEGYGYTF
TRBV7-8	TRBJ1-2	CASSSRITGDGYTF
TRBV23-1	TRBJ1-2	CASSLLIRQGPANYGYTF
TRBV2	TRBJ1-5	CASSEDSGASNQPQHF
TRBV20-1	TRBJ1-6	CSASEITGANSPLHF
TRBV5-1	TRBJ2-5	CASSLRDQETQYF
TRBV3-1/TRBV3-2	TRBJ2-7	CASSHSSYEQYF
TRBV3-1/TRBV3-2	TRBJ2-4	CASSSGGLEHRLAKNIQYF
TRBV9	TRBJ1-2	CASSPRGTGYNYGYTF
TRBV10-3	TRBJ1-1	CAISESSWQDTEAFF
TRBV5-1	TRBJ1-6	CASSLKGAGSPLHF
TRBV3-1/TRBV3-2	TRBJ2-4	CASRDFTGINIQYF
TRBV5-1	TRBJ2-3	CASSLVGDTQYF
TRBV2	TRBJ2-5	CASSPLLETQYF
TRBV9	TRBJ2-5	CASSPAGRGERFETQYF
TRBV7-2	TRBJ2-1	CASSSHISGQGPYNEQFF
TRBV7-7	TRBJ2-3	CASSPGTGEDTQYF
TRBV30	TRBJ1-6	CAWKSPGGNSPLHF
TRBV5-8	TRBJ1-5	CASSPVPGQGYQPQHF
TRBV6-2/TRBV6-3	TRBJ1-5	CASSYGGPINQPQHF
TRBV28	TRBJ2-3	CASSLGLAGFTDTQYF
TRBV4-2	TRBJ2-7	CASSQGGQGVYEQYF